This is a list of T cell receptor beta chains from one sample in a study of shared clonotypes between healthy human individuals. Produced via immunoSEQ multiplex PCR; TCRdb's table is partial and in-frame only. Among some 450,000 clones listed, approximately 71% were seen once. Sequencing was done on a sample of PBMCs. The receptors come from a woman aged 40-49 years in good health. Some clones in this sample may be carry-over from other donors' samples. Both conserved end residues are part of each CDR3. D genes are given only for firm matches. Size is omitted from some rows. Given values are once, few, many or a class for expanded clones.

V gene	clone size	D gene	J gene	CDR3 protein	CDR3 DNA
TRBV28	-	TRBD1	TRBJ2-2	CASSSRTGWDTGELFF	TGTGCCAGCAGTTCAAGGACAGGTTGGGACACCGGGGAGCTGTTTTTT
TRBV2	-	-	TRBJ1-2	CASSDLDVGARRYTF	TGTGCCAGCAGTGATCTGGACGTAGGGGCTAGACGCTACACCTTC
TRBV27	-	-	TRBJ1-5	CASSFLDQPQHF	TGTGCCAGCAGCTTTCTGGATCAGCCCCAGCATTTT
TRBV7-9	-	-	TRBJ1-1	CASSADSLHTEAFF	TGTGCCAGCAGCGCTGACAGCCTGCACACTGAAGCTTTCTTT
TRBV4-1	many	-	TRBJ1-2	CASSQDSPTGYTF	TGCGCCAGCAGCCAAGATTCCCCGACTGGCTACACCTTC
TRBV28	-	-	TRBJ2-1	CASFEQGGYNEQFF	TGTGCCAGCTTTGAGCAGGGGGGTTACAATGAGCAGTTCTTC
TRBV10-3	few	-	TRBJ2-7	CAISDHLGQGSYEQYF	TGTGCCATCAGTGATCATTTGGGGCAGGGGTCCTACGAGCAGTACTTC
TRBV28	once	TRBD2	TRBJ2-1	CASSPWTSGNEQFF	TGTGCCAGCAGTCCCTGGACTAGCGGGAATGAGCAGTTCTTC
TRBV7-9	-	-	TRBJ2-7	CASTSQGRGYF	TGTGCCAGCACAAGTCAAGGACGCGGGTACTTC
TRBV6-6	-	-	TRBJ2-3	CASSSTDTQYF	TGTGCCAGCAGTAGCACAGATACGCAGTATTTT
TRBV2	-	-	TRBJ2-7	CASSETRSGYEQYF	TGTGCCAGCAGTGAAACTCGCAGCGGCTACGAGCAGTACTTC
TRBV5-1	-	-	TRBJ1-1	CASSLQGPGTEAFF	TGCGCCAGCAGCTTGCAGGGCCCGGGGACTGAAGCTTTCTTT
TRBV5-6	-	TRBD1	TRBJ1-2	CASSRGQFNYGYTF	TGTGCCAGCAGCAGGGGACAGTTTAACTATGGCTACACCTTC
TRBV7-9	-	TRBD2	TRBJ2-1	CASSLGTSGIYEQFF	TGTGCCAGCAGCTTAGGGACTAGCGGGATTTATGAGCAGTTCTTC
TRBV6-1	-	-	TRBJ1-5	CASGANQPQHF	TGTGCCAGCGGCGCCAATCAGCCCCAGCATTTT
TRBV6-5	-	-	TRBJ1-1	CASSYSNSNTEAFF	TGTGCCAGCAGTTACTCGAACTCGAACACTGAAGCTTTCTTT
TRBV2	-	TRBD1	TRBJ1-1	CASRGQSMNTEAFF	TGTGCCAGCAGGGGACAGAGCATGAACACTGAAGCTTTCTTT
TRBV11-1	-	-	TRBJ1-2	CASSEQVNYGYTF	TGTGCCAGCAGCGAACAGGTTAACTATGGCTACACCTTC
TRBV4-1	-	TRBD2	TRBJ2-3	CASSHRAGVGYRTDTQYF	TGCGCCAGCAGCCACCGAGCGGGAGTGGGGTACCGCACAGATACGCAGTATTTT
TRBV5-4	-	TRBD2	TRBJ2-7	CASSLAASGMREQYF	TGTGCCAGCAGCTTGGCGGCTAGCGGGATGAGGGAGCAGTACTTC
TRBV5-1	-	-	TRBJ2-6	CASSLGLNSGANVLTF	TGCGCCAGCAGCTTGGGACTGAACTCTGGGGCCAACGTCCTGACTTTC
TRBV4-3	-	-	TRBJ1-3	CASSQDFRGAPGNTIYF	TGCGCCAGCAGCCAAGATTTTAGGGGAGCTCCTGGAAACACCATATATTTT
TRBV25-1	-	-	TRBJ2-7	CASSEWGTNSYEQYF	TGTGCCAGCAGTGAATGGGGCACCAACTCCTACGAGCAGTACTTC
TRBV18	-	-	TRBJ2-5	CASSPPTGSWETQYF	TGTGCCAGCTCACCACCGACAGGTTCTTGGGAGACCCAGTACTTC
TRBV6-5	few	-	TRBJ1-3	CATKPRYSGNTIYF	TGTGCCACAAAGCCTCGTTACTCTGGAAACACCATATATTTT
TRBV6-5	few	-	TRBJ1-2	CASSPRARHGGYTF	TGTGCCAGCAGTCCCAGGGCCCGACATGGTGGCTACACCTTC
TRBV28	once	-	TRBJ1-3	CASTLGGLSGNTIYF	TGTGCCAGCACCCTTGGGGGGTTGTCTGGAAACACCATATATTTT
TRBV2	few	-	TRBJ2-7	CASIEDRGYEQYF	TGTGCCAGCATTGAGGATAGGGGCTACGAGCAGTACTTC
TRBV9	-	TRBD1	TRBJ2-1	CASSATTGHNEQFF	TGTGCCAGCAGCGCAACGACAGGGCACAATGAGCAGTTCTTC
TRBV28	-	-	TRBJ1-5	CASSLMGMGNQPQHF	TGTGCCAGCAGTCTTATGGGAATGGGCAATCAGCCCCAGCATTTT
TRBV2	-	TRBD1	TRBJ2-7	CASKDRGYEQYF	TGTGCCAGCAAGGACAGGGGCTACGAGCAGTACTTC
TRBV2	-	TRBD2	TRBJ2-5	CASSELAAQETQYF	TGTGCCAGCAGTGAACTAGCGGCGCAAGAGACCCAGTACTTC
TRBV5-1	-	-	TRBJ1-4	CASSLDPNEKLFF	TGCGCCAGCAGCTTGGACCCCAATGAAAAACTGTTTTTT
TRBV4-1	-	TRBD2	TRBJ2-5	CASSRGLAGEETQYF	TGCGCCAGCAGCAGGGGACTAGCGGGAGAAGAGACCCAGTACTTC
TRBV10-2	-	TRBD2	TRBJ2-7	CASSTPSGNYEQYF	TGCGCTTCCAGCACCCCTAGCGGGAACTACGAGCAGTACTTC
TRBV28	many	-	TRBJ1-5	CASSFLGNQPQHF	TGTGCCAGCAGTTTTTTAGGAAATCAGCCCCAGCATTTT
TRBV29-1	-	-	TRBJ2-5	CSVGPGGQQTQYF	TGCAGCGTTGGCCCAGGGGGGCAGCAGACCCAGTACTTC
TRBV6-6	-	-	TRBJ2-3	CASSYSHGRTDTQYF	TGTGCCAGCAGTTACTCCCACGGAAGAACAGATACGCAGTATTTT